This T cell receptor (beta chain) was captured by sequencing in a study of blood T cell repertoires in COVID-19. Study summary: Some COVID-19 samples were acute and others convalescent; all came from the United States, Italy and Spain. T cells, B-cell-depleted T cells, or PBMCs supplied cDNA or gDNA.

Patients at the Seattle site were enrolled during active infection and followed longitudinally. In the original processing: Amplification with reference gene primers provided the estimates of nucleated cell counts. TCRdb keeps only in-frame clones here, not all; method: immunoSEQ multiplex PCR. D and trimming were read from the DNA, whereas the V and J calls and clone size are those reported in that table. The table shows 100,000 to 150,000 clones, with approximately 86% occurring only once. CDR1 and CDR2 (germline): SGHRS, YFSETQ. Trimming removed 0 bases from V and 4 bases from J, with 7 bases in between. The CDR3 covers 13 residues.

V is TRBV5-1 and J is TRBJ1-1; the D is unclear. This receptor was obtained from a woman in her 70s with COVID-19, enrolled during active disease. The specimen was peripheral blood. In DNA, the CDR3 is TGCGCCAGCAGCTTGGCCACTGCCACTGAAGCTTTCTTT. This translates into CASSLATATEAFF.